This T cell receptor (beta chain) was documented in a study of shared clonotypes between healthy human individuals (TCRdb year 2020). Regarding the complete study: The cohort included a few men and two women between 18 and 49 years of age. Each donor's leukapheresis produced roughly between roughly 0.9 and 9 billion PBMCs. For each donor, CD4 naive and CD4 memory were each run on three plates, CD8 naive on two plates, and CD8 memory on one plate. Libraries were prepared and TCR repertoires were sequenced by different laboratories using diverse techniques, in order to increase sequencing depth and limit assay-specific biases. To estimate repertoire size and how much clonotype sharing occurs between individuals, the study deeply sequenced the blood TCR repertoires of about five healthy adults. The paper's findings and limits, for the study overall: Sampling was restricted to blood, and TCR repertoires in tissues likely differ from the TCR repertoires found in blood. Larger estimated clonotype richness was generally found for naive subsets than for memory subsets. Pairwise subsampling led to the expectation that sequencing depth would affect the degree of clonotype sharing among donors. Clonotypes shared by all four sorted-subset donors showed higher generation probabilities than non-shared clonotypes. Because the study included a small number of donors, the genetic and exposure-history diversity represented was limited. When a few donors were compared, the shared fraction of clonotypes was 5% to 6.5% for naive CD4, around 4% for naive CD8, 2.3% for memory CD4, and roughly 0.4% for memory CD8. Incomplete sequencing was indicated by rarefaction of sorted-subset datasets, despite the large sequencing depth.

For the CD8 naive samples, CD45RO-negative cells were positively selected for CCR7, yielding a CD45RA+CCR7+ population from which TemRA cells were excluded. The donors were healthy, HIV-negative adults with no recently reported acute infections or vaccinations. Every donor was a Caucasian adult living in Nashville, Tennessee, USA. After blood collection by leukapheresis, PBMCs were isolated using Ficoll-Histopaque density gradient centrifugation and then cryopreserved in the vapor phase of liquid nitrogen. Analytical flow cytometry was used to check the purity and quantity of each magnetically sorted T cell population. Genomic DNA was isolated from each sorted fraction and quantified by UV absorbance on a Nanodrop 2000c. Concerning this clone: Its antigen is currently not known. No clone much larger than this one lies a single base away; base qualities are absent.

The V end gives up 3 bases and the J end 1 base, leaving 11 bases in the junction not matched to a gene. CDR1 and CDR2, looked up from the germline V gene, are SQVTM and ANQGSEA. From its cysteine to its phenylalanine, the CDR3 spans 16 amino acids. The retained sequence is limited to the CDR3, 48 bases, with the frame set at the first base. Using the deep immunoSEQ assay, TCR CDR3 regions were amplified from genomic DNA by multiplex PCR. For each cell subset, the extracted genomic DNA was distributed evenly across all wells of several immunoSEQ 96-well plates, and each plate served as one replicate. For sorted subsets, about 200 ng genomic DNA, equal to about 30,000 T cell genomes, was loaded into each replicate PCR. The purified libraries were quantified using a Qubit 3.0 fluorometer, sized with a Bioanalyzer 2100, and then quantified again using the KAPA Library Quantification kit. A separate single-read 150-cycle Illumina NextSeq 550 flow cell was used to sequence each immunoSEQ 96-well plate. For the original study's pipeline: The immunoSEQ output contained only junctional sequences without quality scores, so filtering could not match that applied to full-length reads. Sequences were annotated with PyIR, a Python wrapper for IgBLAST v1.9, and V/J genes and CDR3 were assigned using IMGT germline references. Any read was removed if the V/J assignment was weak (E-value above 1e-6), the CDR3 was missing, or the read contained stop codons, out-of-frame junctions, or ambiguous translated residues. V3J clonotypes were defined as sequences sharing the same inferred V gene, J gene, and CDR3 amino acid sequence. Percentage overlap between repertoires was computed as shared unique clonotypes divided by the size of the smaller repertoire. Richness of each repertoire was evaluated using RTK rarefaction, the Chao1 estimator, and Recon v2.1 estimates of unobserved clonotypes. Generation probabilities for all TCRbeta clonotypes obtained by the gDNA method from a handful of donors were computed using OLGA. What TCRdb holds here is the immuneACCESS table cut down to in-frame rearrangements. Part of the clones is not present; checked against another copy, under half of the missing clones reflect an unresolved V gene, and the others are unexplained. V, J and clone size reflect that table, while D and trimming were determined from the DNA. A total of around 1.9 million clones appear in this sample, 90% to 95% of them only once. About 1.7% of the sample is in the top ten clones.

Sequencing was done on a sample of naive CD8+ T cells from PBMCs. The cell subset or site label, read with the paper, signifies: CD45RA+CCR7+. The source of this sequence is a man between 18 and 35 years old in good health. Some clones in this sample may be carry-over from other donors' samples. The chain uses TRBV29-1 and TRBJ1-2; 7 middle bases align to TRBD1. The CDR3 reads as follows: CSVDLLDRRYNYGYTF. The nucleotide sequence reads as follows: TGCAGCGTTGACCTATTGGACAGGAGATATAACTATGGCTACACCTTC.